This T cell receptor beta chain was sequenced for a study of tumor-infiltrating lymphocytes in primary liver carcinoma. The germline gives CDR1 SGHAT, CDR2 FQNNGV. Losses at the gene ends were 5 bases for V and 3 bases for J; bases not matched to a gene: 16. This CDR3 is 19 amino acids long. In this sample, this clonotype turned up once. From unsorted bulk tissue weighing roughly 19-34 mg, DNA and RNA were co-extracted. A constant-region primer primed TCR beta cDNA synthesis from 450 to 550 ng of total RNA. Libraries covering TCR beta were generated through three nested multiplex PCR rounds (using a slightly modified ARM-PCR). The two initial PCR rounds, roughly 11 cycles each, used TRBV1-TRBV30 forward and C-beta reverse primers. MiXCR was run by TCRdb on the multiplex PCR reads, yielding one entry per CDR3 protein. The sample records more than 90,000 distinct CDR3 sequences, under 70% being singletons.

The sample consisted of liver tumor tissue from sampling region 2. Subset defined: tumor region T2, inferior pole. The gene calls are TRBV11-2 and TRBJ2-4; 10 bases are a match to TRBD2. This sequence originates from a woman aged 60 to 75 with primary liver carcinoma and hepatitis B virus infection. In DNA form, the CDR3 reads TGTGCCAGCAGCCCTCGACAAGCGGGAGGGTCTCGTATCAAAAACATTCAGTACTTC. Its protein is CASSPRQAGGSRIKNIQYF.